This T cell receptor (beta chain) emerged from a study of shared clonotypes between healthy human individuals. As for the study in general: CD4 naive and CD4 memory each took three plates per donor, while CD8 naive took two and CD8 memory one.

Comment on this clone: Other DNA sequences within the sample encode an identical CDR3.

The data were produced by immunoSEQ multiplex PCR, yet TCRdb's version contains in-frame clones alone and is incomplete. The table has more than 2,000,000 clones, about 92% seen once. V trimming: 3 bases; J trimming: 0 bases; junction bases outside the gene matches: 1. Germline lookup yields CDR1 KGHSH and CDR2 LQKENI. The CDR3 runs to 14 residues. This clonotype was obtained from a man between 18 and 29 years old in good health. Specimen: naive CD4+ T cells sorted from blood. Regarding subset: CD45RA+ positively selected. The rearrangement joins TRBV18 to TRBJ2-7, with 8 bases aligning to TRBD1. In nucleotides, the CDR3 is TGTGCCAGCTCACCGGGACAGGCCTCCTACGAGCAGTACTTC. Its protein is CASSPGQASYEQYF.